This T cell receptor beta chain was found in a study of regulatory T cells in long-lasting Graves disease. Looking at the study overall: Patients newly diagnosed with Graves' had been on antithyroid drugs for under 3 months.

Time point specified: newly diagnosed GD, antithyroid drugs for less than 3 months. The TCR library used RNA extracted from PBMCs. Germline assignment: CDR1 MNHEY and CDR2 SMNVEV (reference sequence). The germline V and J ends were trimmed by 2 bases and 4 bases, with 6 bases remaining between them. This CDR3 is 13 amino acids long. There are many counts of this clonotype. Libraries of TCR beta came from iRepertoire HTBI primers plus Arm-PCR of CDR3 regions. Each CDR3 protein is one row after TCRdb ran MiXCR on the multiplex PCR reads. The sample contains about 220,000 distinct CDR3 sequences, approximately 19% of which appear only once. In addition, the sample was reused for a study of T cells in Graves' hyperthyroidism and ophthalmopathy. This second study notes: The patients, who ranged from 18 to 65 in age, presented with newly diagnosed hyperthyroidism lasting under 2 months. HTBI primers were the set used in a first-round RT-PCR of the TCR CDR3. A model of 13 V-J features distinguished ophthalmopathy from stable hyperthyroidism.

The chain is built from TRBV27 and TRBJ2-1; D gene uncertain. The TCR comes from a woman under 40 with Graves disease. Specimen: peripheral blood mononuclear cells (PBMCs), collected at new diagnosis, from a patient treated with antithyroid drugs. This CDR3 reads CASSLKGYNEQFF. The CDR3 nucleotides are TGTGCCAGCAGTTTAAAAGGGTACAATGAGCAGTTCTTC.